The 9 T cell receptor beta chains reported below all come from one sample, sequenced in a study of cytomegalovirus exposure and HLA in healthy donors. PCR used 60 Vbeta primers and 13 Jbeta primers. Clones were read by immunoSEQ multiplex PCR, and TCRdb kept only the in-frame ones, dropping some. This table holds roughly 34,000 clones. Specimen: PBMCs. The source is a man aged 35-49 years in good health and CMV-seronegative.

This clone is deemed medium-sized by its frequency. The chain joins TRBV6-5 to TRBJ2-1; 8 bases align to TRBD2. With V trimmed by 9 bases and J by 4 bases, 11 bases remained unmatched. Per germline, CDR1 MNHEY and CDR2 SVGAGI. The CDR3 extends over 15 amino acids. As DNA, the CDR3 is TGTGCCAGTAGACCAGCGGGAGCCCCTTACAATGAGCAGTTCTTC. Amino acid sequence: CASRPAGAPYNEQFF.

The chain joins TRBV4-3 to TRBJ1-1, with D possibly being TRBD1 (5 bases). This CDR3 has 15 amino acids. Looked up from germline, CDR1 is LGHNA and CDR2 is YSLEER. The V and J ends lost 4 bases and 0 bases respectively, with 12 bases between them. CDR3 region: CASSPTQTVNTEAFF. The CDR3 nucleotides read TGCGCCAGCAGCCCTACCCAGACAGTGAACACTGAAGCTTTCTTT.

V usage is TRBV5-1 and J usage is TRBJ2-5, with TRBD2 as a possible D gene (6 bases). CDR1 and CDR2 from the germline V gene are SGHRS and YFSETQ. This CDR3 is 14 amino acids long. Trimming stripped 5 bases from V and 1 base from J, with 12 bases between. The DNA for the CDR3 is TGCGCCAGCAGAAGGTCGGGGGTCCAAGAGACCCAGTACTTC. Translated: CASRRSGVQETQYF.

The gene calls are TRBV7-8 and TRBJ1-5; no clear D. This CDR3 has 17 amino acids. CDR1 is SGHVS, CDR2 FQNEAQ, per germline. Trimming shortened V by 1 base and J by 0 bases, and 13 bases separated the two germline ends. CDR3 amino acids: CASSLGPRVGSNQPQHF. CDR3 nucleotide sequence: TGTGCCAGCAGCTTAGGCCCGAGGGTCGGTAGCAATCAGCCCCAGCATTTT.

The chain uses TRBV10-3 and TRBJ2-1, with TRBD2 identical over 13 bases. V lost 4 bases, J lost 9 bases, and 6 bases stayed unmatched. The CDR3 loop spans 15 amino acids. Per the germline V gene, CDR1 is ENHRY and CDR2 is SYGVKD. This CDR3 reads CAISVGLAGVREQFF. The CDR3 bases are TGTGCCATCAGTGTAGGACTAGCGGGAGTCCGTGAGCAGTTCTTC.

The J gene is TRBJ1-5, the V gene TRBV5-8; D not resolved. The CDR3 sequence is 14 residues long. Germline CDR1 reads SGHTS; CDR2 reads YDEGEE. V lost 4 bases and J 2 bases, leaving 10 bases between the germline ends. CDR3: CASSLRVGNQPQHF. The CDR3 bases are TGTGCCAGCAGCCTGAGGGTGGGCAATCAGCCCCAGCATTTT.

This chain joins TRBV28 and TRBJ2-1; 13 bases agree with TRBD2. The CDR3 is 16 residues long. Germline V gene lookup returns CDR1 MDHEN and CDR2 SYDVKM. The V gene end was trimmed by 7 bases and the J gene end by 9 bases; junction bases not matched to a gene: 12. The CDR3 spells CASIPGLAGAWAEQFF. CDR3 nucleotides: TGTGCCAGCATCCCCGGACTAGCGGGAGCATGGGCTGAGCAGTTCTTC.

The CDR3 reads CASSLGQQETQYF. Written as DNA, the CDR3 is TGTGCCAGCAGCTTGGGACAGCAAGAGACCCAGTACTTC. The chain is built from TRBV5-4 and TRBJ2-5, with D possibly TRBD1 on 5 matching bases. Between the trimmed V and J ends, which lost 0 bases and 2 bases, there was a span of 5 bases. CDR1 SGHNT and CDR2 YYREEE come from the germline V gene (reference sequence). CDR3 size: 13 residues.

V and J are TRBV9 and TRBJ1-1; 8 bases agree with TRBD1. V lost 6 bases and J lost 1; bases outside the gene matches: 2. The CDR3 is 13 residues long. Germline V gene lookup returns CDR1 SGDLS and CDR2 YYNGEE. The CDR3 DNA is TGTGCCAGCACCGGGACAGGGAACACTGAAGCTTTCTTT. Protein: CASTGTGNTEAFF.